This T cell receptor (beta chain) was identified during a study of CD8 T cells in ankylosing spondylitis. Findings and caveats of the study: In the blood and synovial fluid of reactive arthritis, some motif variants had been previously reported. In ankylosing spondylitis blood, a motif of roughly eight highly homologous TCR beta variants appeared characteristic. The authors reported significant enrichment of disease-linked clones in matched ankylosing spondylitis synovial fluid.

This clonotype was counted at least ten times. Its antigen is not identified. The germline CDR1 and CDR2 sequences are ENHRY and SYGVKD. The CDR3 loop spans 14 amino acids. Between the trimmed V and J ends, which lost 0 bases and 1 base, there was a span of 6 bases. Researchers built TCR beta libraries using quantitative 5'-RACE with molecular barcodes. TCRdb called the 5' RACE reads again in MiXCR, with one record for every CDR3 protein. The table has approximately 240,000 distinct CDR3 sequences, 20% to 30% seen once. The sequence derives from a male donor with ankylosing spondylitis or in good health (not recorded which). The genes are TRBV10-3 and TRBJ1-1; D not certain. The sequenced sample consisted of blood, either unsorted or a sorted T cell fraction (not recorded which). The chain's CDR3 is CAISESGPNTEAFF. The CDR3 DNA follows: TGTGCCATCAGTGAGTCCGGCCCGAACACTGAAGCTTTCTTT.